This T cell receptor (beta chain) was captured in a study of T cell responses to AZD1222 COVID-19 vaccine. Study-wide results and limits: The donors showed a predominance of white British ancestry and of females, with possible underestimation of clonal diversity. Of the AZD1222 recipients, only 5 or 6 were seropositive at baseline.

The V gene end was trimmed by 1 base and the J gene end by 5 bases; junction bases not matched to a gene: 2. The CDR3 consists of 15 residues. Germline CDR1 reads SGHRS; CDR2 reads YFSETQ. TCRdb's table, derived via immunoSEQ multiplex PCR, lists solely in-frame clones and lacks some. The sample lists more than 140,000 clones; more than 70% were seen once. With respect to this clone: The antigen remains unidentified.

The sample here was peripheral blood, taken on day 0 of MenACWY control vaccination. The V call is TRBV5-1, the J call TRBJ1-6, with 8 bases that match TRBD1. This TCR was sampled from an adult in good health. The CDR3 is CASSLQGANNSPLHF. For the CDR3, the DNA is TGCGCCAGCAGCTTGCAGGGGGCGAATAATTCACCCCTCCACTTT. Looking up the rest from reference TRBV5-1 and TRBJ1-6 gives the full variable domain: KAGVTQTPRYLIKTRGQQVTLSCSPISGHRSVSWYQQTPGQGLQFLFEYFSETQRNKGNFPGRFSGRQFSNSRSEMNVSTLELGDSALYLCASSLQGANNSPLHFGNGTRLTVT.